This TCR beta chain was captured in a study of blood T cell repertoires in COVID-19 (dated by TCRdb to between 2020 and 2021). Background on the whole study: Samples from collaborators originated in the United States, Italy and Spain and spanned both the acute and convalescent phases of COVID-19. The repertoires were made available in a free public database intended to serve as a resource for research on the immune response to SARS-CoV-2. Deeply sampled blood TCRbeta repertoires from subjects exposed to, actively infected with, or recovered from COVID-19 were included in the dataset. Samples were obtained from the ongoing ImmuneRACE study (first 160 participants) and from 950 to 1,500 subjects provided by 6 global collaborators. A de-identified subject ID, COVID-19 status, age in years and sex were almost always included in the sample metadata. HLA class I and class II types, where available, came from metadata supplied by the sample provider rather than from assay-based typing. The material from the prospective study consisted of cDNA or gDNA derived from T cells, B-cell-depleted T cells, or PBMCs. What the research found in general, with its limitations: The quantity of clinical and demographic metadata differed by source and by participant and was supplied without curation.

In regard to this clone: Its antigen remains undetermined. Nothing much larger sits one base from this clone, and base qualities are not available.

Participants in the prospective study were aged about 18 to 95 years, lived in 20 to 30 United States geographic areas, and enrolled through a virtual design. In the prospective study, cohorts were assigned on the basis of participant-reported clinical history obtained from a screening survey and a study questionnaire. Recovered participants in ImmuneRACE Cohort 3 were defined by two consecutive negative NP/OP PCR tests, clearance by a healthcare professional, or resolution of symptoms. Each participant in the prospective study had whole blood, serum and a nasopharyngeal or oropharyngeal swab collected by mobile phlebotomists. Over a roughly two-month period, participants in the prospective study had the option of providing additional blood draws and questionnaires. Before DNA extraction, prospective study blood samples were shipped either frozen or at room temperature. Its CDR3 holds 16 amino acids, cysteine through phenylalanine. Just the 48-base CDR3 DNA is kept, in frame starting at base 1. The germline V and J ends show losses of 3 bases and 1 base respectively, and no gene match explains 6 bases of the junction. As encoded in the germline V gene, CDR1 is SNHLY while CDR2 is FYNNEI.

TCRbeta CDR3 regions were amplified from genomic DNA using the immunoSEQ Assay, a bias-controlled multiplex PCR. Per the source publication's procedure: The number of nucleated cells in each sample was estimated by amplification of reference gene primers within the assay. Sequence reads were collapsed and filtered to measure the absolute abundance of every unique TCRbeta CDR3 rearrangement. For each sample, productive Simpson clonality was calculated by taking the square root of Simpson's diversity index across productive rearrangements. TCRdb re-hosts the immuneACCESS table, in-frame sequences only. Its copies lack some clones; in the studies checked, an unresolved V gene accounts for under half of them, and the cause for the rest is not known. V and J calls and clone size follow that table, whereas D and trimming were derived from the DNA. For this sample there are more than 150,000 clones; more than 65% appear just once. The top ten constitute about 10% of the sample.

The rearranged chain carries TRBV2 and TRBJ2-5, with TRBD2 matching 9 junction bases. What was sequenced was PBMCs or T cells enriched from blood (not recorded which). The receptor was derived from a man aged 45-65 years who had recovered from COVID-19. The DNA sequence is given as TGTGCCAGCAGTGATCCCCTAGCGGGGAGCCAAGAGACCCAGTACTTC. This encodes CASSDPLAGSQETQYF.